These 32 T cell receptor beta chains originate from one sample sequenced in a study of OX40 agonist ivuxolimab in advanced cancers. Some clones are missing from TCRdb's copy, which holds only in-frame ones; the method was immunoSEQ multiplex PCR. In the table there are about 23,000 clones, over 70% of which are singletons. This specimen was CD4+ or CD8+ T cells sorted from blood, taken in a trial of the OX40 agonist ivuxolimab. Source of these receptors: an adult with an advanced solid tumor such as melanoma, head and neck, liver or kidney cancer.

This chain joins TRBV5-4 and TRBJ2-3, with TRBD2 as a possible D gene (6 bases). Trimming removed 1 base from V and 2 bases from J, with 17 bases in between. This CDR3 region has 17 residues. The germline CDR1 and CDR2 sequences are SGHNT and YYREEE (reference sequence). CDR3 protein: CASSLKTGRVSTDTQYF. The CDR3 DNA is TGTGCCAGCAGCTTGAAGACCGGGAGAGTATCCACAGATACGCAGTATTTT. Together with reference TRBV5-4 and TRBJ2-3, the CDR3 gives the full variable domain: ETGVTQSPTHLIKTRGQQVTLRCSSQSGHNTVSWYQQALGQGPQFIFQYYREEENGRGNFPPRFSGLQFPNYSSELNVNALELDDSALYLCASSLKTGRVSTDTQYFGPGTRLTVL.

J is TRBJ1-1 and V is TRBV7-2, with 8 bases fitting TRBD1. V lost 2 bases to trimming and J lost 5 bases; unmatched junction nucleotides: 4. The CDR3 length is 14 residues. Germline CDR1 reads SGHTA; CDR2 reads FQGNSA. The CDR3 DNA reads as TGTGCCAGCAGCTTAAGACAGGGGAGGACTGAAGCTTTCTTT. This encodes CASSLRQGRTEAFF.

The genes are TRBV10-2 and TRBJ2-2; 7 positions match TRBD2. Looked up from germline, CDR1 is WSHSY and CDR2 is SAAADI. The CDR3 spans 15 residues. J gave up 1 base and V 3 bases, and 2 bases lay outside the gene matches. CDR3 DNA: TGCGCCAGCAGTGAACGGACTAGGAACACCGGGGAGCTGTTTTTT. Residues: CASSERTRNTGELFF.

This clone was recorded a few times. V and J are TRBV30 and TRBJ1-5; 8 nucleotides agree with TRBD1. The CDR3 sequence is 14 residues long. V was pared by 5 bases and J by 4 bases, with 7 bases of the junction left unmatched. In germline, CDR1 is GTSNPN, CDR2 SVGIG (reference sequence). CDR3 in amino acids: CAWDRGQGNQPQHF. The CDR3, as DNA: TGTGCCTGGGACCGTGGACAGGGTAATCAGCCCCAGCATTTT.

The rearrangement joins TRBV7-8 to TRBJ1-5; D might be TRBD1 (6 bases). The CDR3 length is 16 residues. Germline V gives CDR1 SGHVS, CDR2 FQNEAQ. The V gene lost 7 bases and the J gene lost 0 bases, with 16 bases spanning the gap. The CDR3 bases are TGTGCCAGCACCCCAGACAGGCCTTATAGCAATCAGCCCCAGCATTTT. It specifies CASTPDRPYSNQPQHF.

This chain uses TRBV2 with TRBJ1-5; unclear D gene. The germline gives CDR1 SNHLY, CDR2 FYNNEI. V dropped 2 bases and J dropped 2 bases, with 7 bases sitting between them. The CDR3 length is 14 residues. This CDR3 reads CASSENQGNQPQHF. The DNA for the CDR3 is TGTGCCAGCAGTGAAAACCAGGGCAATCAGCCCCAGCATTTT.

This sequence joins TRBV30 and TRBJ2-3; TRBD2 agrees at 9 bases. Germline V CDR1 and CDR2: GTSNPN, SVGIG (reference sequence). The CDR3 is 16 amino acids. Germline trimming cut 3 bases from V and 4 bases from J; bases unmatched to any gene: 11. The CDR3 spells CAWRKTSGGGSDTQYF. CDR3 in DNA: TGTGCCTGGAGGAAGACTAGCGGAGGAGGTTCAGATACGCAGTATTTT.

V and J are TRBV2 and TRBJ1-2, with 7 bases lining up with TRBD1. The germline V gene has CDR1 SNHLY and CDR2 FYNNEI. This CDR3 is 13 amino acids long. The V segment lost 6 bases and the J segment 11 bases; nucleotides outside the gene matches: 12. The CDR3 region has the DNA TGTGCCAGCAGAGGACAGGACTATGGTTTATACACCTTC. As protein: CASRGQDYGLYTF.

This clone has only one observation. The gene calls are TRBV29-1 and TRBJ2-7; D is perhaps TRBD1 or TRBD2 (5 bases each). V was pared by 6 bases and J by 3 bases, with 15 bases between. Germline lookup yields CDR1 SQVTM and CDR2 ANQGSEA. This CDR3 comprises 13 residues. The CDR3 DNA follows: TGCAGCGTGGGGGTCCGGGGAAGCTACGAGCAGTACTTC. Amino acid sequence: CSVGVRGSYEQYF.

The rearrangement links TRBV2 to TRBJ2-6; D is unresolved. The V end lost 2 bases, the J end lost 0 bases, and 5 bases lay between the germline ends. The length of the CDR3 is 15 residues. Germline V gene data show CDR1 as SNHLY and CDR2 as FYNNEI. The CDR3, as DNA: TGTGCCAGCAGTGAATCAACCTCTGGGGCCAACGTCCTGACTTTC. Amino acids: CASSESTSGANVLTF.

The chain has TRBV2 and TRBJ1-5; D remains ambiguous. Between the trimmed V and J ends, which lost 4 bases and 2 bases, there was a span of 12 bases. The CDR3 length is 15 residues. Germline V gene sequence: CDR1 SNHLY, CDR2 FYNNEI. The CDR3 protein is CASSGSAGGNQPQHF. In DNA form, the CDR3 reads TGTGCCAGCAGTGGGAGCGCGGGAGGCAATCAGCCCCAGCATTTT.

The chain combines TRBV27 with TRBJ2-1; 7 bases match TRBD2. The CDR3 runs 15 residues. V gave up 6 bases and J gave up 7 bases; unmatched junction bases: 12. Germline CDR1 is MNHEY and CDR2 is SMNVEV (reference sequence). The CDR3 spells CASSRGEGQFNEQFF. DNA of the CDR3: TGTGCCAGCAGCCGGGGGGAGGGGCAATTTAATGAGCAGTTCTTC.

This clone is labeled medium-sized. The rearrangement joins TRBV30 to TRBJ1-2; no clear D. V was clipped by 2 bases and J by 4 bases, with 14 bases between them. In germline, CDR1 is GTSNPN, CDR2 SVGIG (reference sequence). This CDR3 has 14 amino acids. The CDR3 region is CAWSPWTDFYGYTF. The DNA of the CDR3 is TGTGCCTGGAGTCCCTGGACGGATTTCTATGGCTACACCTTC.

The table lists this clone with a few counts. This sequence joins TRBV5-1 and TRBJ1-1, with D unclear. CDR1 is SGHRS and CDR2 is YFSETQ in the germline V gene. V lost 2 bases and J lost 0, with 8 bases in between. This CDR3 has 14 amino acids. The DNA of the CDR3 is TGCGCCAGCAGCTTATCGGGCCTGAACACTGAAGCTTTCTTT. It specifies CASSLSGLNTEAFF. The full variable domain, rest sourced from reference TRBV5-1 and TRBJ1-1, is KAGVTQTPRYLIKTRGQQVTLSCSPISGHRSVSWYQQTPGQGLQFLFEYFSETQRNKGNFPGRFSGRQFSNSRSEMNVSTLELGDSALYLCASSLSGLNTEAFFGQGTRLTVV.

This rearrangement joins TRBV6-9 to TRBJ1-6; 7 bases match TRBD1. V dropped 3 bases and J dropped 7; count of bases not matched to a gene: 6. The length of the CDR3 is 15 residues. Germline V gene data show CDR1 as MNHGY and CDR2 as SVAAGI. The CDR3 DNA is TGTGCCAGCAGTTACTCCGGGACAGCCAATTCACCCCTCCACTTT. Translating gives CASSYSGTANSPLHF.

The J gene is TRBJ1-5, the V gene TRBV28; D remains unclear. The CDR3 length is 16 residues. Germline lookup yields CDR1 MDHEN and CDR2 SYDVKM. Trimming stripped 3 bases from V and 5 bases from J, with 17 bases between. CDR3 nucleotide sequence: TGTGCCAGCAGTTTTATAAACACCATTCTAGATCAGCCCCAGCATTTT. Translation gives CASSFINTILDQPQHF.

This clone was seen only a few times. This CDR3 reads CASKENPSSGANVLTF. The DNA for the CDR3 is TGTGCCAGCAAGGAGAACCCCAGCTCTGGGGCCAACGTCCTGACTTTC. J is TRBJ2-6 and V is TRBV4-2; D remains unclear. Trimming took 7 bases from V and 0 from J, leaving 13 bases between them. The CDR3 extends over 16 amino acids. Germline V gene sequence: CDR1 LGHNA, CDR2 YNFKEQ.

This rearrangement joins TRBV28 to TRBJ2-7; TRBD1 agrees at 7 bases. The CDR3 consists of 12 residues. Germline-derived CDR1 and CDR2 are MDHEN and SYDVKM. V was clipped by 6 bases and J by 3 bases; unmatched bases: 2. The CDR3 spells CASRQGYYEQYF. In DNA form, the CDR3 reads TGTGCCAGCAGACAGGGGTACTACGAGCAGTACTTC.

The chain has TRBV30 and TRBJ2-3; 8 nucleotides line up with TRBD1. Germline assignment: CDR1 GTSNPN and CDR2 SVGIG (reference sequence). This CDR3 region has 14 residues. The junction had 9 bases not matched to a gene; V was cut back by 5 bases and J by 5 bases. As DNA, the CDR3 is TGTGCCTGGGCAAGGACAGGGAGTATAGATACGCAGTATTTT. It yields the protein CAWARTGSIDTQYF.

The genes are TRBV27 and TRBJ1-5; D possibly corresponds to TRBD1 (6 bases). V lost 4 bases and J 0 bases, leaving 13 bases between the germline ends. Germline CDR1 MNHEY, CDR2 SMNVEV (reference sequence). CDR3 size: 16 residues. CDR3 DNA sequence: TGTGCCAGCAGTTCAATACAGGGATATAGCAATCAGCCCCAGCATTTT. It yields the protein CASSSIQGYSNQPQHF.

J is TRBJ2-5 and V is TRBV18, with a possible D match to TRBD1 (6 bases). V lost 6 bases and J 2 bases, leaving 16 bases between the germline ends. Germline CDR1 KGHSH, CDR2 LQKENI. CDR3 length equals 15 residues. DNA of the CDR3: TGTGCCAGCTCTCCCGGGACAAGGACACAAGAGACCCAGTACTTC. It is translated as CASSPGTRTQETQYF.

This chain uses TRBV5-1 with TRBJ2-1, with TRBD1 matching 9 bases. V lost 5 bases and J lost 7; bases outside the gene matches: 10. Germline values: CDR1 SGHRS, CDR2 YFSETQ. The CDR3 has 15 amino acids. The CDR3 DNA is TGCGCCAGCAGGGCATCGGGACAGGGACGAAATGAGCAGTTCTTC. Protein: CASRASGQGRNEQFF.

The chain couples TRBV7-2 to TRBJ2-2; D is possibly TRBD2 (5 bases). The CDR3 covers 14 residues. V lost 3 bases to trimming and J lost 4 bases, with 9 bases between them. Germline CDR1 and CDR2: SGHTA and FQGNSA. The CDR3 is CASSLRASTGELFF. For the CDR3, the DNA is TGTGCCAGCAGCTTGCGGGCTTCCACCGGGGAGCTGTTTTTT.

The rearrangement uses TRBV30 and TRBJ1-1, with D unclear. V lost 1 base and J 5 bases, leaving 11 bases between the germline ends. Germline-derived CDR1 and CDR2 are GTSNPN and SVGIG (reference sequence). The length of the CDR3 is 13 residues. The CDR3: CAWSDLLRTEAFF. The DNA of the CDR3 is TGTGCCTGGAGTGACCTACTAAGGACTGAAGCTTTCTTT.

This rearrangement joins TRBV7-9 to TRBJ1-4, with 7 bases aligning to TRBD1. The CDR3 runs 15 residues. CDR1 is SEHNR, CDR2 FQNEAQ, per germline (reference sequence). J gave up 8 bases and V 4 bases, and 10 bases lay outside the gene matches. CDR3 in amino acids: CASSSDRAHREKLFF. The CDR3 DNA is TGTGCCAGCAGCTCCGACAGGGCCCACCGGGAAAAACTGTTTTTT.

V gene TRBV28 combines with J gene TRBJ1-1; D is undetermined. This CDR3 has 13 residues. The V gene lost 7 bases and the J gene lost 0 bases, with 9 bases spanning the gap. Per germline, CDR1 MDHEN and CDR2 SYDVKM. The CDR3 region has the DNA TGTGCCAGCACCTATGTTATGAACACTGAAGCTTTCTTT. Its protein product is CASTYVMNTEAFF.

This clone was detected only a few times. V is TRBV29-1 and J is TRBJ1-5; D is undetermined. Germline values: CDR1 SQVTM, CDR2 ANQGSEA. CDR3 length: 12 amino acids. Trimming pared 4 bases from V and 0 bases from J, leaving 4 bases between. CDR3 loop: CSVVDSNQPQHF. DNA for the CDR3: TGCAGCGTTGTCGATAGCAATCAGCCCCAGCATTTT.

The chain has TRBV30 and TRBJ2-3; 12 bases are a match to TRBD2. The germline gives CDR1 GTSNPN, CDR2 SVGIG (reference sequence). J gave up 6 bases and V 3 bases, and 7 bases lay outside the gene matches. This CDR3 has 15 residues. The chain's CDR3 is CAWSSGLAGGDTQYF. In DNA form, the CDR3 reads TGTGCCTGGAGCTCTGGGCTAGCGGGAGGGGATACGCAGTATTTT.

The chain uses TRBV28 and TRBJ2-3; 11 bases fit TRBD2. CDR3 length: 16 residues. Per the germline V gene, CDR1 is MDHEN and CDR2 is SYDVKM. V was pared by 5 bases and J by 2 bases, with 6 bases of the junction left unmatched. CDR3 DNA: TGTGCCAGCAGTCCCACGACTAGCGGGGTCACAGATACGCAGTATTTT. Translated: CASSPTTSGVTDTQYF.

This chain joins TRBV9 and TRBJ2-7, with TRBD2 as a possible D gene (5 bases). The CDR3 has 15 residues. V was trimmed by 1 base and J by 5 bases, leaving 16 bases between them. Germline assignment: CDR1 SGDLS and CDR2 YYNGEE. The CDR3, as DNA: TGTGCCAGCAGCGTAATATTCGGGAATCCCCACGAGCAGTACTTC. Its translation: CASSVIFGNPHEQYF.

The chain has TRBV6-6 and TRBJ1-6; D is undetermined. V was shortened by 6 bases and J by 7 bases, with 13 bases between the two germline ends. The germline gives CDR1 MNHNY, CDR2 SVGAGI (reference sequence). This CDR3 has 14 amino acids. CDR3 region: CASSRSPENSPLHF. CDR3 DNA: TGTGCCAGCAGCAGAAGTCCCGAGAATTCACCCCTCCACTTT.

This rearrangement joins TRBV6-5 to TRBJ2-1; D is tentatively TRBD1 or TRBD2 (5 bases each). V dropped 6 bases and J dropped 10 bases, with 22 bases sitting between them. Germline V CDR1 and CDR2: MNHEY, SVGAGI. The CDR3 runs to 15 residues. The CDR3 sequence: CASSRDRGGRQEQFF. The CDR3 bases are TGTGCCAGCAGCAGAGACCGGGGCGGAAGACAGGAGCAGTTCTTC.